One TCR beta chain is described in this entry. The data stem from a study of blood T cell repertoires in COVID-19. Per the original methods: Reference gene primers were amplified, and this amplification served to estimate nucleated cell counts. Clones were sequenced by immunoSEQ multiplex PCR, and TCRdb holds only the in-frame ones, with some missing. Clonal size and the V and J genes are those of that table, whereas D and trimming came from the DNA. Here the sample spans 150,000 to 200,000 clones, about 87% being singletons. Germline V gives CDR1 MDHEN, CDR2 SYDVKM. Trimming cost V 10 bases and J 7 bases; bases outside gene matches: 19. The CDR3 covers 16 residues.

The clonotype originates from a woman between 65 and 79 years old with COVID-19, enrolled during active disease. The sample comprised peripheral blood. J is TRBJ2-7 and V is TRBV28; 10 positions match TRBD2. The CDR3 region is CATWGGAGGPSSEQYF. For the CDR3, the DNA is TGTGCCACCTGGGGGGGAGCGGGAGGGCCCTCAAGTGAGCAGTACTTC.